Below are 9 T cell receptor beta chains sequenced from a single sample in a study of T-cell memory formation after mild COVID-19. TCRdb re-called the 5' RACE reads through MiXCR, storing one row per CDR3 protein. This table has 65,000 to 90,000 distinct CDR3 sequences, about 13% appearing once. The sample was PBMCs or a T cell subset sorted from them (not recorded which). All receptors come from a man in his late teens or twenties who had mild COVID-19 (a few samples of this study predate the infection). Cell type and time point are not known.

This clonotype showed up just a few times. The CDR3 sequence: CSALDGPYEQYF. Written as DNA, the CDR3 is TGCAGCGCCCTGGACGGCCCCTACGAGCAGTACTTC. V is TRBV29-1 and J is TRBJ2-7, with D hard to call. Germline V gene data show CDR1 as SQVTM and CDR2 as ANQGSEA. The germline V and J ends were trimmed by 7 bases and 2 bases, with 12 bases remaining between them. The CDR3 sequence is 12 residues long.

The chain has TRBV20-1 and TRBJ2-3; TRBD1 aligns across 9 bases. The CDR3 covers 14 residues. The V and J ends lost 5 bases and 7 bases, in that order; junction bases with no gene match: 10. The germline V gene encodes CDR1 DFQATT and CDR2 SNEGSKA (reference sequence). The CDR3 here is CSAPTGGPHNTQYF. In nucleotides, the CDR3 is TGCAGTGCTCCAACAGGGGGCCCACACAATACGCAGTATTTT.

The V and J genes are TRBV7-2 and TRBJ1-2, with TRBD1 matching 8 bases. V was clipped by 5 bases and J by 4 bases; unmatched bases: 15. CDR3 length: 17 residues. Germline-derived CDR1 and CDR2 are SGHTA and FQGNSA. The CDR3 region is CASSIDPAGGSGYGYTF. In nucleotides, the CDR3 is TGTGCCAGCAGCATCGACCCAGCAGGGGGCTCGGGCTATGGCTACACCTTC.

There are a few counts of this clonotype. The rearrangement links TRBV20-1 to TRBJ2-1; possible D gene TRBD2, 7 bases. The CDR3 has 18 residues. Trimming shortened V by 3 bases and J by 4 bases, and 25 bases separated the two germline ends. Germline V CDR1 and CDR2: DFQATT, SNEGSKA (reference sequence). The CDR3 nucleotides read TGCAGTGCTAGCCGCGACAGGAGGACTAGATGGGGATACAATGAGCAGTTCTTC. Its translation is CSASRDRRTRWGYNEQFF.

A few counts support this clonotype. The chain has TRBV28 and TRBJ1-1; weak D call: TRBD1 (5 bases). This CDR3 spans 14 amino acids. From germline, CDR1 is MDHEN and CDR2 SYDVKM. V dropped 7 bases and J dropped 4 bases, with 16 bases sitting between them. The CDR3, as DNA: TGTGCCAGCACTGGGGTCGGGGGGAGCACTGAAGCTTTCTTT. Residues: CASTGVGGSTEAFF.

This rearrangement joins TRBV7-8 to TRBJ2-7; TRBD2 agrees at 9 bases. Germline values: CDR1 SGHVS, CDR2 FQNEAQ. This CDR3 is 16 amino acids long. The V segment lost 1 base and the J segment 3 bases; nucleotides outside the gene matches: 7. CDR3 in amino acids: CASSLEGLAGIYEQYF. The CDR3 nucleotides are TGTGCCAGCAGCTTAGAAGGCCTAGCGGGGATCTACGAGCAGTACTTC.

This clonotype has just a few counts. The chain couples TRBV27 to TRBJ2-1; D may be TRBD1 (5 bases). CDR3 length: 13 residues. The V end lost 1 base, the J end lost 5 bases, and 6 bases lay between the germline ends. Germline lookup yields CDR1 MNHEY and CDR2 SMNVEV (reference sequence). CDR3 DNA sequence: TGTGCCAGCAGTTTATTGACAGACAATGAGCAGTTCTTC. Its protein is CASSLLTDNEQFF.

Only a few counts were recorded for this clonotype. The chain's CDR3 is CASSYSEGSDTIYF. In DNA form, the CDR3 reads TGTGCCAGCAGTTACTCGGAAGGGAGTGACACCATATATTTT. The chain uses TRBV6-5 and TRBJ1-3; D gene uncertain. CDR3 length: 14 amino acids. Looked up from germline, CDR1 is MNHEY and CDR2 is SVGAGI. Trimming removed 0 bases at V and 8 bases at J, with 11 bases between.

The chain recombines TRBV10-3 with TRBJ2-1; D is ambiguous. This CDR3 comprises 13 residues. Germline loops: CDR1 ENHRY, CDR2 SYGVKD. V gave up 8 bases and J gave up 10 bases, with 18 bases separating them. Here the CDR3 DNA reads TGTGCCATCGCCCGCCCCCAATTAGACGAGCAGTTCTTC. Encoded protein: CAIARPQLDEQFF.